Following are 27 T cell receptor beta chains from one sample sequenced in a study of shared clonotypes between healthy human individuals. Clones were sequenced by immunoSEQ multiplex PCR, and TCRdb holds only the in-frame ones, with some missing. Seen here are hundreds of thousands of clones, approximately 96% observed once, and the top ten hold less than 0.12%. It was CD45RO-negative cells, positively selected for CCR7, that made up naive CD8 cells, with terminally differentiated effector memory CD45RA+ cells excluded. The sample comprised naive CD8+ T cells sorted from blood. The receptors here all came from a woman aged 30 to 39 in good health.

The chain employs TRBV30 and TRBJ2-7; D is perhaps TRBD2 (5 bases). Germline loops: CDR1 GTSNPN, CDR2 SVGIG (reference sequence). This CDR3 contains 13 residues. V gave up 3 bases and J gave up 2 bases, with 11 bases separating them. The CDR3 DNA reads as TGTGCCTGGAGCGTGGGGAGCCCCTACGAGCAGTACTTC. Translated: CAWSVGSPYEQYF.

The chain combines TRBV7-3 with TRBJ2-2; D is unresolved. Germline loops: CDR1 SGHTA, CDR2 FQGTGA. V was shortened by 5 bases and J by 0 bases, with 10 bases between the two germline ends. This CDR3 has 15 amino acids. This CDR3 reads CASSPSVSNTGELFF. In DNA, the CDR3 is TGTGCCAGCAGCCCCTCCGTATCGAACACCGGGGAGCTGTTTTTT.

The rearrangement links TRBV27 to TRBJ2-5, with D unclear. The J call is in doubt because the DNA end fits TRBJ2-7 better. The CDR3 spans 13 residues. Germline V gives CDR1 MNHEY, CDR2 SMNVEV (reference sequence). CDR3 protein: CASSSLLFYEQYF. CDR3 bases: TGTGCCAGCAGTTCCCTCCTCTTCTACGAGCAGTACTTC.

The gene calls are TRBV19 and TRBJ1-3; D unclear. The CDR3 spans 13 residues. CDR1 is LNHDA, CDR2 SQIVND, per germline (reference sequence). Trimming left V 6 bases short and J 2 bases short, with 8 bases between. The CDR3 bases are TGTGCCAGTAGAGGCGGGCCTGGAAACACCATATATTTT. Translating gives CASRGGPGNTIYF.

V and J are TRBV7-8 and TRBJ2-1; D not resolved. V was cut by 5 bases and J by 9 bases, with 11 bases left in between. The CDR3 loop spans 12 amino acids. CDR1 and CDR2 (germline): SGHVS, FQNEAQ. This CDR3 reads CASSEGIFEQFF. The CDR3 DNA is TGTGCCAGCAGCGAAGGGATTTTTGAGCAGTTCTTC.

The chain joins TRBV28 to TRBJ2-1; 12 bases are a match to TRBD2. The CDR3 spans 15 residues. V dropped 6 bases and J dropped 5; count of bases not matched to a gene: 5. Looked up from germline, CDR1 is MDHEN and CDR2 is SYDVKM. CDR3 in amino acids: CASSTLAGGHNEQFF. In DNA form, the CDR3 reads TGTGCCAGCAGCACACTAGCGGGAGGACACAATGAGCAGTTCTTC.

This rearrangement joins TRBV4-2 to TRBJ1-3, with D unresolved. From germline, CDR1 is LGHNA and CDR2 YNFKEQ. The CDR3 contains 14 residues. The V end was cut by 11 bases, the J end by 0 bases, with 14 bases between. The CDR3 DNA is TGTGCCGACCCCAAAGCCCACTCTGGAAACACCATATATTTT. This encodes CADPKAHSGNTIYF.

This clone occurred once. The rearrangement joins TRBV27 to TRBJ2-7; 9 bases align to TRBD2. Germline V CDR1 and CDR2: MNHEY, SMNVEV (reference sequence). J gave up 6 bases and V 0 bases, and 6 bases lay outside the gene matches. The CDR3 runs to 15 residues. CDR3 coding DNA: TGTGCCAGCAGTTTATCTAGCGGGAGAGGCTCCGAGCAGTACTTC. This gives the protein CASSLSSGRGSEQYF.

The rearrangement links TRBV19 to TRBJ2-3, with 7 bases aligning to TRBD2. Germline CDR1 and CDR2: LNHDA and SQIVND (reference sequence). The CDR3 is 16 amino acids. Germline trimming cut 3 bases from V and 2 bases from J; bases unmatched to any gene: 8. Written as DNA, the CDR3 is TGTGCCAGTAGTATGGGGGGGTCCCTACACACAGATACGCAGTATTTT. Protein: CASSMGGSLHTDTQYF.

The rearrangement uses TRBV11-2 and TRBJ2-7; a weak D match, TRBD1 (6 bases). The CDR3 totals 15 residues. Germline loops: CDR1 SGHAT, CDR2 FQNNGV. Trimming took off 1 base at V and 3 bases at J, with 13 bases between the two ends. The CDR3 loop reads CASSLVWGQDYEQYF. CDR3 in DNA: TGTGCCAGCAGCTTAGTATGGGGGCAGGACTACGAGCAGTACTTC.

The V and J genes are TRBV10-3 and TRBJ2-7; the D is unclear. From germline, CDR1 is ENHRY and CDR2 SYGVKD. V was pared by 6 bases and J by 3 bases, with 9 bases between. The CDR3 consists of 12 residues. This CDR3 reads CAISEPLYEQYF. As DNA, the CDR3 is TGTGCCATCAGCGAACCTCTCTACGAGCAGTACTTC.

This chain uses TRBV11-3 with TRBJ2-7; TRBD2 aligns across 10 bases. V lost 1 base to trimming and J lost 0 bases; unmatched junction nucleotides: 9. CDR1 and CDR2 (germline): SGHNT, YENEEA. The CDR3 is made up of 18 amino acids. CDR3 sequence: CASSLVGTSVNYSYEQYF. DNA for the CDR3: TGTGCCAGCAGCTTAGTGGGGACTAGCGTAAATTACTCCTACGAGCAGTACTTC.

The chain joins TRBV9 to TRBJ2-1; 11 bases agree with TRBD1. Germline lookup yields CDR1 SGDLS and CDR2 YYNGEE. V gave up 4 bases and J gave up 6 bases; unmatched junction bases: 6. The CDR3 is made up of 15 amino acids. In DNA form, the CDR3 reads TGTGCCAGCAGCCTCGGACAGGGGGCGCTCAATGAGCAGTTCTTC. Protein: CASSLGQGALNEQFF.

The CDR3 DNA sequence: TGTGCCAGCAGCCAAGATTTGAAAACTAGCGGATACACAGATACGCAGTATTTT. Its protein product is CASSQDLKTSGYTDTQYF. The chain employs TRBV14 and TRBJ2-3, with 8 bases identical to TRBD2. The junction had 10 bases not matched to a gene; V was cut back by 0 bases and J by 2 bases. The CDR3 is 18 amino acids. The germline V gene encodes CDR1 SGHDN and CDR2 FVKESK.

This chain connects TRBV2 to TRBJ2-1; D is perhaps TRBD1 or TRBD2 (5 bases each). Trimming took off 6 bases at V and 0 bases at J, with 18 bases between the two ends. The CDR3 is made up of 17 amino acids. The germline CDR1 and CDR2 sequences are SNHLY and FYNNEI. The CDR3 protein is CASSQVRGPHSYNEQFF. The CDR3 region has the DNA TGTGCCAGCAGCCAGGTGAGGGGCCCCCACTCCTACAATGAGCAGTTCTTC.

As concerns this clone: This sample includes further DNA sequences coding for the same CDR3. The rearrangement uses TRBV9 and TRBJ2-7, with TRBD2 identical over 10 bases. The germline V gene has CDR1 SGDLS and CDR2 YYNGEE. Trimming took 0 bases from V and 2 from J; bases not matched to a gene: 2. The CDR3 runs to 15 residues. The CDR3 protein is CASSVGLAGAYEQYF. The CDR3 nucleotides read TGTGCCAGCAGCGTAGGTCTAGCGGGAGCCTACGAGCAGTACTTC.

The chain links TRBV6-1 to TRBJ2-7; tentatively, D is TRBD2 (6 bases). The germline V and J ends were trimmed by 8 bases and 3 bases, with 14 bases remaining between them. This CDR3 has 13 residues. Germline CDR1 MNHNS, CDR2 SASEGT. CDR3 region: CASAWDLYYEQYF. CDR3 nucleotide sequence: TGTGCCAGCGCCTGGGACTTATACTACGAGCAGTACTTC.

The chain is built from TRBV9 and TRBJ2-7; 9 bases align to TRBD1. The CDR3 length is 13 residues. With V trimmed by 4 bases and J by 2 bases, 1 base remained unmatched. The germline CDR1 and CDR2 sequences are SGDLS and YYNGEE. The CDR3 nucleotides read TGTGCCAGCAGCCGACAGGGGGCCTACGAGCAGTACTTC. It encodes CASSRQGAYEQYF.

The V gene is TRBV28, the J gene TRBJ2-1; the match to TRBD2 covers 8 bases. Trimming took 4 bases from V and 6 from J; bases not matched to a gene: 20. The length of the CDR3 is 19 residues. Germline CDR1 reads MDHEN; CDR2 reads SYDVKM. The chain's CDR3 is CASSSLLGRAGGLANEQFF. The CDR3 coding sequence is TGTGCCAGCAGTTCGCTCCTAGGGAGGGCGGGGGGTTTAGCCAATGAGCAGTTCTTC.

CDR3 sequence: CASTPLYEQYF. The CDR3 bases are TGTGCCAGCACCCCACTCTACGAGCAGTACTTC. The chain joins TRBV27 to TRBJ2-7; D gene uncertain. Trimming removed 7 bases at V and 3 bases at J, with 7 bases between. CDR3 length equals 11 residues. The germline V gene has CDR1 MNHEY and CDR2 SMNVEV (reference sequence).

The V and J genes are TRBV6-1 and TRBJ2-2; D remains unclear. This CDR3 is built from 13 residues. CDR1 and CDR2 (germline): MNHNS, SASEGT. The V gene lost 1 base and the J gene lost 6 bases, with 6 bases spanning the gap. The CDR3 protein is CASSEGSPGELFF. CDR3 nucleotide sequence: TGTGCCAGCAGTGAAGGGTCCCCCGGGGAGCTGTTTTTT.

This clone was seen once. The chain couples TRBV4-2 to TRBJ2-1, with D possibly matching TRBD1 (5 bases). The CDR3 sequence is 14 residues long. Germline CDR1 reads LGHNA; CDR2 reads YNFKEQ. V was trimmed by 0 bases and J by 5 bases, leaving 8 bases between them. The CDR3 DNA reads TGTGCCAGCAGCCAAGAGTCAGGGCACAATGAGCAGTTCTTC. Amino acid sequence: CASSQESGHNEQFF.

V and J are TRBV6-5 and TRBJ1-4; the D gene is possibly TRBD1 (5 bases). V was clipped by 2 bases and J by 12 bases, with 13 bases between them. The germline V gene has CDR1 MNHEY and CDR2 SVGAGI. This CDR3 has 13 residues. This CDR3 is CASSYGTQGQLFF. CDR3 DNA sequence: TGTGCCAGCAGTTACGGGACCCAGGGTCAACTGTTTTTT.

J is TRBJ2-3 and V is TRBV2; the match to TRBD2 covers 7 bases. The CDR3 runs to 17 residues. CDR1 SNHLY and CDR2 FYNNEI come from the germline V gene. Germline trimming cut 7 bases from V and 0 bases from J; bases unmatched to any gene: 13. The CDR3 nucleotides are TGTGCCAGCACCCCATGGGAGGGCCTACCGAGCACAGATACGCAGTATTTT. Translation gives CASTPWEGLPSTDTQYF.

The chain employs TRBV28 and TRBJ2-6, with D unresolved. The germline V gene has CDR1 MDHEN and CDR2 SYDVKM. Trimming took off 4 bases at V and 0 bases at J, with 7 bases between the two ends. This CDR3 region has 15 residues. The CDR3 DNA follows: TGTGCCAGCAGTTACTGGAACTCTGGGGCCAACGTCCTGACTTTC. Amino acids: CASSYWNSGANVLTF.

V and J are TRBV19 and TRBJ2-7, with a weak D call TRBD2 (6 bases). The length of the CDR3 is 13 residues. Trimming stripped 5 bases from V and 1 base from J, with 9 bases between. Germline lookup yields CDR1 LNHDA and CDR2 SQIVND (reference sequence). CDR3 nucleotide sequence: TGTGCCAGTAGTTTTAGCGGATCCTACGAGCAGTACTTC. This encodes CASSFSGSYEQYF. The variable domain in full, completed from reference TRBV19 and TRBJ2-7, reads DGGITQSPKYLFRKEGQNVTLSCEQNLNHDAMYWYRQDPGQGLRLIYYSQIVNDFQKGDIAEGYSVSREKKESFPLTVTSAQKNPTAFYLCASSFSGSYEQYFGPGTRLTVT.

The rearrangement joins TRBV14 to TRBJ2-7, with 9 nucleotides matching TRBD2. There are 16 residues in the CDR3. V shed 3 bases and J 2 bases; nucleotides not matched to a gene: 8. The germline V gene encodes CDR1 SGHDN and CDR2 FVKESK. The CDR3 sequence: CASSHRPLAGPYEQYF. The CDR3 nucleotides read TGTGCCAGCAGCCACAGACCGCTAGCGGGACCCTACGAGCAGTACTTC.